One and the same sample provided the 14 T cell receptor beta chains below, sequenced in a study of blood T cell repertoires in COVID-19. Sequencing used immunoSEQ multiplex PCR; TCRdb keeps in-frame clones, though not all of them. This table holds 400,000 or so clones, around 90% found once. Sequenced input: peripheral blood. All receptors derive from a man aged 18 to 29 with COVID-19, enrolled during active disease.

The genes are TRBV2 and TRBJ1-5; 7 nucleotides line up with TRBD1. Unmatched junction bases numbered 8, after V lost 3 bases and J lost 6 bases. Per the germline V gene, CDR1 is SNHLY and CDR2 is FYNNEI. CDR3 length: 15 residues. The CDR3 DNA reads as TGTGCCAGCAGTGACCTTCAGGGGGACGGTCAGCCCCAGCATTTT. It translates to CASSDLQGDGQPQHF. Full variable domain (remainder filled in from reference TRBV2 and TRBJ1-5): EPEVTQTPSHQVTQMGQEVILRCVPISNHLYFYWYRQILGQKVEFLVSFYNNEISEKSEIFDDQFSVERPDGSNFTLKIRSTKLEDSAMYFCASSDLQGDGQPQHFGDGTRLSIL.

This clone was counted a few times. This chain connects TRBV7-6 to TRBJ2-5, with a weak D call TRBD2 (5 bases). Germline assignment: CDR1 SGHVS and CDR2 FNYEAQ. Trimming stripped 1 base from V and 3 bases from J, with 15 bases between. CDR3 length equals 16 residues. CDR3 sequence (DNA): TGTGCCAGCAGCTTAGTGAGCCCTCGAGGGAAAGAGACCCAGTACTTC. This translates into CASSLVSPRGKETQYF. Drawing the rest from reference TRBV7-6 and TRBJ2-5, the complete variable domain is GAGVSQSPRYKVTKRGQDVALRCDPISGHVSLYWYRQALGQGPEFLTYFNYEAQQDKSGLPNDRFSAERPEGSISTLTIQRTEQRDSAMYRCASSLVSPRGKETQYFGPGTRLLVL.

The genes are TRBV29-1 and TRBJ2-2; D is ambiguous. CDR3 length: 13 amino acids. The germline V gene encodes CDR1 SQVTM and CDR2 ANQGSEA. V dropped 4 bases and J dropped 2 bases, with 8 bases sitting between them. The CDR3 sequence: CSVVQFNTGELFF. CDR3 in DNA: TGCAGCGTTGTACAGTTTAACACCGGGGAGCTGTTTTTT.

The chain carries TRBV5-5 and TRBJ1-2; D uncertain. The CDR3 length is 16 residues. Germline CDR1 SGHKS, CDR2 YYEKEE (reference sequence). The germline V and J ends were trimmed by 4 bases and 5 bases, with 21 bases remaining between them. The CDR3 DNA reads TGTGCCAGCAGCAGCCGTACCGATATGCTAGAGTATGGCTACACCTTC. Residues: CASSSRTDMLEYGYTF.

This rearrangement joins TRBV19 to TRBJ2-1; the D gene is possibly TRBD1 (6 bases). Trimming left V 8 bases short and J 5 bases short, with 10 bases between. This CDR3 has 12 amino acids. Germline assignment: CDR1 LNHDA and CDR2 SQIVND (reference sequence). The CDR3 DNA sequence: TGTGCCAGTTCCGGACAGAACAATGAGCAGTTCTTC. This translates into CASSGQNNEQFF.

This clone is a singleton in its sample. The chain carries TRBV19 and TRBJ1-5; TRBD1 might be the D (6 bases). The CDR3 consists of 16 residues. V was pared by 6 bases and J by 7 bases, with 22 bases between. From germline, CDR1 is LNHDA and CDR2 SQIVND (reference sequence). CDR3 nucleotides: TGTGCCAGTAGCCTCGGAGGTCGGGCAGGGGTGCAGCCCCAGCATTTT. This gives the protein CASSLGGRAGVQPQHF.

The chain joins TRBV4-1 to TRBJ2-1, with TRBD2 matching 10 bases. The V gene end was trimmed by 2 bases and the J gene end by 9 bases; junction bases not matched to a gene: 4. Per the germline V gene, CDR1 is MGHRA and CDR2 is YSYEKL. The CDR3 has 14 residues. The DNA of the CDR3 is TGCGCCAGCAGCCAACTAGCGGGAGTGAGTGAGCAGTTCTTC. The encoded protein is CASSQLAGVSEQFF.

The chain combines TRBV2 with TRBJ2-1, with TRBD2 matching over 7 bases. V lost 4 bases, J lost 7 bases, and 7 bases stayed unmatched. This CDR3 is built from 14 residues. Germline V lookup: CDR1 SNHLY, CDR2 FYNNEI. As DNA, the CDR3 is TGTGCCAGCAGTGGGTCTTGGGGGGGAAATGAGCAGTTCTTC. Its translation: CASSGSWGGNEQFF.

This rearrangement joins TRBV7-2 to TRBJ2-1; maybe TRBD2 (7 bases). CDR1 and CDR2 from the germline V gene are SGHTA and FQGNSA. This CDR3 has 14 amino acids. V was pared by 0 bases and J by 6 bases, with 9 bases between. The CDR3 DNA follows: TGTGCCAGCAGCTTAGCGGGAGGGGGCAATGAGCAGTTCTTC. Its translation: CASSLAGGGNEQFF.

The V call is TRBV5-6, the J call TRBJ1-1; the D gene is possibly TRBD1 (6 bases). V was pared by 0 bases and J by 7 bases, with 13 bases between. This CDR3 spans 14 amino acids. CDR1 and CDR2 from the germline V gene are SGHDT and YYEEEE. The CDR3 region is CASSLVSGGVEAFF. CDR3 in DNA: TGTGCCAGCAGCTTGGTTTCGGGGGGCGTTGAAGCTTTCTTT. Full variable domain (missing parts from reference TRBV5-6 and TRBJ1-1): DAGVTQSPTHLIKTRGQQVTLRCSPKSGHDTVSWYQQALGQGPQFIFQYYEEEERQRGNFPDRFSGHQFPNYSSELNVNALLLGDSALYLCASSLVSGGVEAFFGQGTRLTVV.

This chain links TRBV18 with TRBJ1-5; maybe TRBD1 (5 bases). The CDR3 contains 15 residues. V lost 6 bases, J lost 6 bases, and 18 bases lay in between. CDR1 is KGHSH, CDR2 LQKENI, per germline. Written as DNA, the CDR3 is TGTGCCAGCTCCCCAGACCCAGGGAAGAGTCAGCCCCAGCATTTT. As protein: CASSPDPGKSQPQHF.

V gene TRBV6-6 combines with J gene TRBJ2-3; D unclear. V shed 0 bases and J shed 2 bases, with 9 bases lying between them. The CDR3 contains 15 residues. The germline V gene has CDR1 MNHNY and CDR2 SVGAGI (reference sequence). The CDR3 DNA sequence: TGTGCCAGCAGTTACTCGTTAGAAGACACAGATACGCAGTATTTT. It encodes CASSYSLEDTDTQYF.

This sequence joins TRBV19 and TRBJ2-6; 10 nucleotides match TRBD2. Trimming at V came to 2 bases and at J to 0 bases, leaving 4 bases not matched to a gene. Per the germline V gene, CDR1 is LNHDA and CDR2 is SQIVND (reference sequence). This CDR3 has 18 amino acids. CDR3 amino acids: CASSIRVAGGSGANVLTF. The CDR3 bases are TGTGCCAGTAGTATAAGAGTAGCGGGAGGCTCTGGGGCCAACGTCCTGACTTTC.

The chain recombines TRBV19 with TRBJ2-7, with D tentatively TRBD1 (6 bases). V lost 1 base, J lost 1 base, and 11 bases lay in between. CDR1 and CDR2 from the germline V gene are LNHDA and SQIVND (reference sequence). There are 15 residues in the CDR3. CDR3 sequence: CASSIALDSSYEQYF. CDR3 DNA sequence: TGTGCCAGTAGTATAGCTCTGGACAGTTCCTACGAGCAGTACTTC.